A single sample gave rise to the 17 T cell receptor beta chains below, sequenced in a study of shared clonotypes between healthy human individuals. This table comes from immunoSEQ multiplex PCR, and its TCRdb copy is limited to in-frame clones, with some not included. Seen here are millions of clones, roughly 92% observed once, and the top ten hold about 0.13%. The sequenced material came from naive CD4+ T cells sorted from blood. Sample subset: CD45RA+ positively selected. The receptors shown here come from a man between 18 and 29 years old in good health.

The chain combines TRBV19 with TRBJ1-3; TRBD1 matches 7 bases. This CDR3 has 14 amino acids. J was trimmed by 4 bases and V by 3 bases; bases with no gene match: 3. Germline values: CDR1 LNHDA, CDR2 SQIVND (reference sequence). The CDR3 DNA reads TGTGCCAGTAGTATGGGACAGACCGGAAACACCATATATTTT. Its protein is CASSMGQTGNTIYF. Full variable domain (remainder filled in from reference TRBV19 and TRBJ1-3): DGGITQSPKYLFRKEGQNVTLSCEQNLNHDAMYWYRQDPGQGLRLIYYSQIVNDFQKGDIAEGYSVSREKKESFPLTVTSAQKNPTAFYLCASSMGQTGNTIYFGEGSWLTVV.

This clone was detected a few times. This chain joins TRBV14 and TRBJ1-6; TRBD1 aligns across 9 bases. CDR1 and CDR2 from the germline V gene are SGHDN and FVKESK. Trimming took 4 bases from V and 7 from J; bases not matched to a gene: 8. The CDR3 has 16 amino acids. CDR3 sequence (DNA): TGTGCCAGCAGCCCGCCCGGGACAGGGATCAATTCACCCCTCCACTTT. This translates into CASSPPGTGINSPLHF. Looking up the rest from reference TRBV14 and TRBJ1-6 gives the full variable domain: EAGVTQFPSHSVIEKGQTVTLRCDPISGHDNLYWYRRVMGKEIKFLLHFVKESKQDESGMPNNRFLAERTGGTYSTLKVQPAELEDSGVYFCASSPPGTGINSPLHFGNGTRLTVT.

In the case of this clone: This same CDR3 is encoded by further DNA sequences in the sample. The chain carries TRBV5-1 and TRBJ2-7, with D unclear. V gave up 4 bases and J gave up 0 bases, with 8 bases separating them. Germline V gene data show CDR1 as SGHRS and CDR2 as YFSETQ. This CDR3 has 13 residues. The CDR3 DNA sequence: TGCGCCAGCAGCCCAGACAACTCCTACGAGCAGTACTTC. Its translation is CASSPDNSYEQYF. The full variable domain, in which reference TRBV5-1 and TRBJ2-7 provide the parts outside the CDR3, is KAGVTQTPRYLIKTRGQQVTLSCSPISGHRSVSWYQQTPGQGLQFLFEYFSETQRNKGNFPGRFSGRQFSNSRSEMNVSTLELGDSALYLCASSPDNSYEQYFGPGTRLTVT.

The chain is built from TRBV15 and TRBJ2-3, with 7 bases identical to TRBD2. Per the germline V gene, CDR1 is LNHNV and CDR2 is YYDKDF (reference sequence). This CDR3 is 18 amino acids long. V dropped 2 bases and J dropped 3; count of bases not matched to a gene: 14. The CDR3 DNA is TGTGCCACCAGCAGAACCCCTTACACGGGAGGTGGGACAGATACGCAGTATTTT. Its translation: CATSRTPYTGGGTDTQYF.

Comment on this clone: This sample includes further DNA sequences coding for the same CDR3. The chain recombines TRBV5-1 with TRBJ1-3, with D uncertain. In germline, CDR1 is SGHRS, CDR2 YFSETQ. The CDR3 is made up of 13 amino acids. V was pared by 0 bases and J by 4 bases, with 5 bases between. DNA of the CDR3: TGCGCCAGCAGCTTGGGCCTGGGAAACACCATATATTTT. Translating gives CASSLGLGNTIYF.

This sequence joins TRBV7-2 and TRBJ1-1, with D possibly being TRBD1 (6 bases). V lost 5 bases and J 10 bases, leaving 20 bases between the germline ends. This CDR3 contains 14 residues. CDR1 is SGHTA, CDR2 FQGNSA, per germline. DNA for the CDR3: TGTGCCAGCAGCGAATACAGGGCGTTAGGAGGAGCTTTCTTT. This encodes CASSEYRALGGAFF.

J is TRBJ1-5 and V is TRBV4-3, with D tentatively TRBD1 (5 bases). The V end was cut by 0 bases, the J end by 5 bases, with 11 bases between. Germline values: CDR1 LGHNA, CDR2 YSLEER. The CDR3 consists of 15 residues. CDR3: CASSQDYRTDQPQHF. Here the CDR3 DNA reads TGCGCCAGCAGCCAAGATTACAGGACTGATCAGCCCCAGCATTTT.

The gene calls are TRBV28 and TRBJ2-7; no clear D. The CDR3 sequence is 12 residues long. CDR1 and CDR2 (germline): MDHEN, SYDVKM. Trimming left V 6 bases short and J 4 bases short, with 10 bases between. The CDR3 here is CASSPDTYEQYF. The CDR3 coding sequence is TGTGCCAGCAGCCCCGACACGTACGAGCAGTACTTC.

The chain carries TRBV29-1 and TRBJ2-3; D gene uncertain. Germline V CDR1 and CDR2: SQVTM, ANQGSEA. The V end was cut by 5 bases, the J end by 0 bases, with 12 bases between. This CDR3 is built from 14 residues. CDR3 DNA sequence: TGCAGCGTTTTGGGCAGCTCTAGCACAGATACGCAGTATTTT. Amino acids: CSVLGSSSTDTQYF.

This clone was observed many times. The chain uses TRBV30 and TRBJ2-2; D gene uncertain. The length of the CDR3 is 18 residues. The germline V gene has CDR1 GTSNPN and CDR2 SVGIG (reference sequence). V was shortened by 2 bases and J by 0 bases, with 19 bases between the two germline ends. The CDR3 nucleotides are TGTGCCTGGAGTTCGGGCGGTTTTGTCAGTGCGAACACCGGGGAGCTGTTTTTT. As protein: CAWSSGGFVSANTGELFF.

With respect to this clone: The same CDR3 also results from other DNA sequences found in this sample. The chain employs TRBV2 and TRBJ2-7; 12 bases match TRBD2. Germline assignment: CDR1 SNHLY and CDR2 FYNNEI. With V trimmed by 2 bases and J by 2 bases, 1 base remained unmatched. CDR3 length: 15 amino acids. The CDR3, as DNA: TGTGCCAGCAGTGAATCTAGCGGGGGGGCCTACGAGCAGTACTTC. Translation: CASSESSGGAYEQYF.

Written as DNA, the CDR3 is TGCGCCAGCAGCTTCGGGGCGAACACTGAAGCTTTCTTT. Protein sequence: CASSFGANTEAFF. V is TRBV10-2 and J is TRBJ1-1; TRBD1 is a possible D gene (5 bases). Germline-derived CDR1 and CDR2 are WSHSY and SAAADI. The CDR3 runs to 13 residues. V lost 6 bases, J lost 1 base, and 9 bases lay in between.

This clone was picked up one time. The J gene is TRBJ1-1, the V gene TRBV6-5; D is perhaps TRBD1 (6 bases). The CDR3 consists of 15 residues. Per the germline V gene, CDR1 is MNHEY and CDR2 is SVGAGI. Trimming shortened V by 7 bases and J by 1 base, and 16 bases separated the two germline ends. In DNA, the CDR3 is TGTGCCAGCAAAGGCTTGGGACAATCGAACACTGAAGCTTTCTTT. It specifies CASKGLGQSNTEAFF.

This chain joins TRBV28 and TRBJ2-7; possibly TRBD1 or TRBD2 for D (5 bases each). This CDR3 is 14 amino acids long. Trimming shortened V by 7 bases and J by 2 bases, and 15 bases separated the two germline ends. Germline V lookup: CDR1 MDHEN, CDR2 SYDVKM. CDR3 coding DNA: TGTGCCAGCAACGGGGCAGGGAATGCCTACGAGCAGTACTTC. This codes for CASNGAGNAYEQYF. Drawing the rest from reference TRBV28 and TRBJ2-7, the complete variable domain is DVKVTQSSRYLVKRTGEKVFLECVQDMDHENMFWYRQDPGLGLRLIYFSYDVKMKEKGDIPEGYSVSREKKERFSLILESASTNQTSMYLCASNGAGNAYEQYFGPGTRLTVT.

The V call is TRBV11-2, the J call TRBJ2-2, with 14 positions matching TRBD2. The trim removed 4 bases at V and 5 bases at J, leaving 6 bases unmatched. The CDR3 has 17 amino acids. Germline V lookup: CDR1 SGHAT, CDR2 FQNNGV. In DNA, the CDR3 is TGTGCCAGCAGCTCAACCCGGACTAGCGGGAGGACCGGGGAGCTGTTTTTT. Translated: CASSSTRTSGRTGELFF.

This chain uses TRBV28 with TRBJ2-6; unclear D gene. In germline, CDR1 is MDHEN, CDR2 SYDVKM. The V end lost 4 bases, the J end lost 4 bases, and 11 bases lay between the germline ends. This CDR3 is 15 amino acids long. The CDR3, as DNA: TGTGCCAGCAGTTCTAGGGTTGCCGGGGCCAACGTCCTGACTTTC. The encoded protein is CASSSRVAGANVLTF.

This rearrangement joins TRBV10-3 to TRBJ1-2; the D gene is possibly TRBD1 (5 bases). The germline CDR1 and CDR2 sequences are ENHRY and SYGVKD. The CDR3 covers 14 residues. With 2 bases removed from V and 4 bases from J, the gap between germline ends came to 11 bases. CDR3 sequence (DNA): TGTGCCATCAGTGAGCTACAGGAGTCCTATGGCTACACCTTC. Protein: CAISELQESYGYTF.